This TCR beta chain emerged from a study of T cell responses to AZD1222 COVID-19 vaccine. Across the study: Some second doses came at about 4 weeks and others at about 12 weeks; these were pooled. Notes on the study in general: As reported, nearly half of all spike-specific TCRs target variant regions that are unmutated. Possibly, clonal diversity was underestimated; donors were largely white British and included more females.

With respect to this clone: What it binds is not known.

Assay: immunoSEQ multiplex PCR; the TCRdb copy retains only in-frame clones and omits some. The profile shows 98,000 or so clones, roughly 88% of them singletons. V was pared by 3 bases and J by 5 bases, with 20 bases between. Per the germline V gene, CDR1 is LNHDA and CDR2 is SQIVND (reference sequence). This CDR3 comprises 17 residues. Sequencing was performed on peripheral blood, taken on day 0 of AZD1222 vaccination. The sequence was collected from an adult in good health. The chain recombines TRBV19 with TRBJ1-5; possibly TRBD1 for D (5 bases). CDR3 amino acids: CASSINRLGGTDQPQHF. CDR3 bases: TGTGCCAGTAGTATTAATCGTCTGGGGGGAACTGATCAGCCCCAGCATTTT.